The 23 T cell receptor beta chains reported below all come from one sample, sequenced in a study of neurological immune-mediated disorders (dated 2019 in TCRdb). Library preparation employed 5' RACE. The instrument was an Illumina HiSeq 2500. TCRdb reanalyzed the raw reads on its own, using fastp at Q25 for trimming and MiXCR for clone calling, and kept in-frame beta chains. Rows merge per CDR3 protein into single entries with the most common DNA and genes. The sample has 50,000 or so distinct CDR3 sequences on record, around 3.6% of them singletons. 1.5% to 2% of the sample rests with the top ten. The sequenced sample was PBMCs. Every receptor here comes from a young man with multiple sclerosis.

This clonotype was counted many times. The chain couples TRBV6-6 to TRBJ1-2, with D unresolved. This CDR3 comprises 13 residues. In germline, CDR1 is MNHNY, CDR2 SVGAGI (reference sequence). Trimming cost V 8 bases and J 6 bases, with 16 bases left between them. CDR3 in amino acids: CASLAGGSNGYTF. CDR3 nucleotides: TGTGCCAGCTTAGCAGGAGGGAGCAATGGCTACACCTTC.

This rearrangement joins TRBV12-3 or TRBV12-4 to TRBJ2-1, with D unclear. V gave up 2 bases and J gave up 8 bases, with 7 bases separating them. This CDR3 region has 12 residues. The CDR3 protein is CASSLMFDEQFF. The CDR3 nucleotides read TGTGCCAGCAGTTTAATGTTCGATGAGCAGTTCTTC.

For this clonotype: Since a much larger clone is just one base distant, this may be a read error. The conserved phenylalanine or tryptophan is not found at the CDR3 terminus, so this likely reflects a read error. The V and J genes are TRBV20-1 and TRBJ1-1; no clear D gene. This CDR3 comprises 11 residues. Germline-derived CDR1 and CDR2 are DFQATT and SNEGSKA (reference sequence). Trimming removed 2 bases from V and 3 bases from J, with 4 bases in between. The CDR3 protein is CSARIHTEAFY. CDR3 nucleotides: TGCAGTGCTAGAATCCACACTGAAGCTTTCTAT.

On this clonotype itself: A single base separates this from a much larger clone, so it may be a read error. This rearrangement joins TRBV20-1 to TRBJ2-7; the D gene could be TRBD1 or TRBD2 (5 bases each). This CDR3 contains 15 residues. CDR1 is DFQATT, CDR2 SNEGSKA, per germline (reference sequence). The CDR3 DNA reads TGCGGTGCCCCCTGGGGGTGGGGGAACTCCTACGAGCAGTACTTC. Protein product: CGAPWGWGNSYEQYF.

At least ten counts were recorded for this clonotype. The CDR3 sequence: CSASPMTGDYEQYF. Here the CDR3 DNA reads TGCAGTGCTAGCCCGATGACAGGGGACTACGAGCAGTACTTC. The chain employs TRBV20-1 and TRBJ2-7; 8 nucleotides match TRBD1. This CDR3 has 14 residues. J was trimmed by 3 bases and V by 3 bases; bases with no gene match: 7. Germline CDR1 is DFQATT and CDR2 is SNEGSKA (reference sequence).

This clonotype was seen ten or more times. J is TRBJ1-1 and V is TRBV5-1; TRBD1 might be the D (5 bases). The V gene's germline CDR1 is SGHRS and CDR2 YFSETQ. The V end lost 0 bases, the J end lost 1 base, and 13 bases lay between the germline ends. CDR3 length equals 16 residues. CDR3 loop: CASSLVGTTTNTEAFF. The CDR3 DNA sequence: TGCGCCAGCAGCTTGGTAGGGACGACAACGAACACTGAAGCTTTCTTT.

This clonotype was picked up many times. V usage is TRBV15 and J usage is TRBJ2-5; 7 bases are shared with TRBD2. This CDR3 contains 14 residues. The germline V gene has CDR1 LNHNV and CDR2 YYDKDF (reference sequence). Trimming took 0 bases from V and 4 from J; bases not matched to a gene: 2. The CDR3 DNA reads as TGTGCCACCAGCAGAGATGTAGCGGGAGAGACCCAGTACTTC. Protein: CATSRDVAGETQYF.

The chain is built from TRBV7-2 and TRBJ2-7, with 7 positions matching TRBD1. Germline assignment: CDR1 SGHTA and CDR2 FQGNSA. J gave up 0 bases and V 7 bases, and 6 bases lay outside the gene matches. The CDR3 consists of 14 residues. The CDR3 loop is CASKLQGTSYEQYF. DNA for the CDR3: TGTGCCAGCAAACTACAGGGGACCTCCTACGAGCAGTACTTC. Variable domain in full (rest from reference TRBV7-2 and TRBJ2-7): GAGVSQSPSNKVTEKGKDVELRCDPISGHTALYWYRQSLGQGLEFLIYFQGNSAPDKSGLPSDRFSAERTGGSVSTLTIQRTQQEDSAVYLCASKLQGTSYEQYFGPGTRLTVT.

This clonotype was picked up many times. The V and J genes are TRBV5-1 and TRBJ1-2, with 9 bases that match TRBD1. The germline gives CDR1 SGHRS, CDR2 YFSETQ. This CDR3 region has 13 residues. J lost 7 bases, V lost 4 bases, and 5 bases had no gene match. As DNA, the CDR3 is TGCGCCAGCAGCGAAACAGGGGGCAGTGGCTACACCTTC. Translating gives CASSETGGSGYTF. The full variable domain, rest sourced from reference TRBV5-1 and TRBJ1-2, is KAGVTQTPRYLIKTRGQQVTLSCSPISGHRSVSWYQQTPGQGLQFLFEYFSETQRNKGNFPGRFSGRQFSNSRSEMNVSTLELGDSALYLCASSETGGSGYTFGSGTRLTVV.

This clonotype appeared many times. The CDR3 DNA is TGTGCCAGCAGCTTGGTGGACAGGTACAATGAGCAGTTCTTC. Amino acids: CASSLVDRYNEQFF. This sequence joins TRBV5-6 and TRBJ2-1, with 7 bases identical to TRBD1. Germline loops: CDR1 SGHDT, CDR2 YYEEEE. The CDR3 contains 14 residues. V was pared by 0 bases and J by 4 bases, with 1 base of the junction left unmatched.

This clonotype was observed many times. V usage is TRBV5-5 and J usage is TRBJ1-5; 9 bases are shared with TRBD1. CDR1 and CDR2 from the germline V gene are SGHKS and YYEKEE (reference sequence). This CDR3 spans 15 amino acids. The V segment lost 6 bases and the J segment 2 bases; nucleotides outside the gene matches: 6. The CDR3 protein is CASKRQGGGNQPQHF. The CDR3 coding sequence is TGTGCCAGCAAACGACAGGGGGGAGGCAATCAGCCCCAGCATTTT.

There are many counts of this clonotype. The CDR3 here is CASSRAQGGRNEQFF. The DNA for the CDR3 is TGCGCCAGCAGCCGGGCACAGGGAGGGCGGAATGAGCAGTTCTTC. The J gene is TRBJ2-1, the V gene TRBV5-1; tentative D call: TRBD2 (7 bases). The germline V and J ends were trimmed by 4 bases and 7 bases, with 18 bases remaining between them. Germline assignment: CDR1 SGHRS and CDR2 YFSETQ. The CDR3 length is 15 residues.

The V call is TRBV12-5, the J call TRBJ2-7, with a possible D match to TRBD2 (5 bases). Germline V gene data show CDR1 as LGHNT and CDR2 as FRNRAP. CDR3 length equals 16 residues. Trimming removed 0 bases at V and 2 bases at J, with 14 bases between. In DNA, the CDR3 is TGTGCTAGTGGTTTGGTCGAAAGCGGTCCCACCTACGAGCAGTACTTC. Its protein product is CASGLVESGPTYEQYF.

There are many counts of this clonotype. CDR3 region: CASSPPPGVLGEQFF. CDR3 coding DNA: TGTGCCAGCAGTCCCCCCCCAGGGGTTTTAGGTGAGCAGTTCTTC. The chain links TRBV12-3 or TRBV12-4 to TRBJ2-1; tentative D call: TRBD1 (6 bases). The V and J ends lost 5 bases and 9 bases respectively, with 20 bases between them. The CDR3 has 15 amino acids.

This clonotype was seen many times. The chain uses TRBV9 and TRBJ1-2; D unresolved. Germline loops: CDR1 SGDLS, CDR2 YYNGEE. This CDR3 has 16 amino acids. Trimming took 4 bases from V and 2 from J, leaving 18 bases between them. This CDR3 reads CASSPSPVPINYGYTF. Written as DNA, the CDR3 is TGTGCCAGCAGCCCTTCCCCAGTGCCGATAAACTATGGCTACACCTTC. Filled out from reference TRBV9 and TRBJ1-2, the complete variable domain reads DSGVTQTPKHLITATGQRVTLRCSPRSGDLSVYWYQQSLDQGLQFLIQYYNGEERAKGNILERFSAQQFPDLHSELNLSSLELGDSALYFCASSPSPVPINYGYTFGSGTRLTVV.

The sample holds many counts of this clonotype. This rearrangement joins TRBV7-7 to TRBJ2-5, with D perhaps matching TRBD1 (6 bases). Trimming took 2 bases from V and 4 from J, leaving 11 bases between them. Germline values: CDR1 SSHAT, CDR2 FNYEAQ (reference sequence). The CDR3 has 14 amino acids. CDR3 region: CASSLTGQRETQYF. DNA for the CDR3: TGTGCCAGCAGCTTAACTGGACAGAGAGAGACCCAGTACTTC.

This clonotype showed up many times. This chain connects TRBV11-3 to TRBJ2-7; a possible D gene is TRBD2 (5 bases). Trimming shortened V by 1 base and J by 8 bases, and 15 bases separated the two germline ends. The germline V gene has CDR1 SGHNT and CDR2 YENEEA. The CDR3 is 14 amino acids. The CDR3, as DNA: TGTGCCAGCAGCTTAGGGAGAGGGTCTACGAAGCAGTACTTC. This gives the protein CASSLGRGSTKQYF. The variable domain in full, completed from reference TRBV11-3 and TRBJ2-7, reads EAGVVQSPRYKIIEKKQPVAFWCNPISGHNTLYWYLQNLGQGPELLIRYENEEAVDDSQLPKDRFSAERLKGVDSTLKIQPAELGDSAVYLCASSLGRGSTKQYFGPGTRLTVT.

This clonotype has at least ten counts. In nucleotides, the CDR3 is TGTGCCACGCAGGGGGCTTACGAGCAGTACTTC. Translating gives CATQGAYEQYF. The rearrangement joins TRBV24-1 to TRBJ2-7, with 8 bases lining up with TRBD1. V shed 10 bases, J shed 4 bases, and the junction held 2 bases outside the gene matches. Germline V gives CDR1 KGHDR, CDR2 SFDVKD. The CDR3 length is 11 residues.

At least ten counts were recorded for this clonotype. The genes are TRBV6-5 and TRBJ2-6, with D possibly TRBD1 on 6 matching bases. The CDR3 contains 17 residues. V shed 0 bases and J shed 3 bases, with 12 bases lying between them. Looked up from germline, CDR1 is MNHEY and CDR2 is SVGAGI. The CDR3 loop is CASSYSTPGDGANVLTF. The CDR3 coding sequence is TGTGCCAGCAGTTACTCGACACCAGGGGATGGGGCCAACGTCCTGACTTTC.

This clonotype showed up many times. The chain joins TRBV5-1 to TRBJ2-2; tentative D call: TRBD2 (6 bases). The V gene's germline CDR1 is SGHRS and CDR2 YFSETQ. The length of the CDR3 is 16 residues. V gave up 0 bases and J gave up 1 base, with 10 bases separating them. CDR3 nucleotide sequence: TGCGCCAGCAGCTTGGGGACTACCCGGAACACCGGGGAGCTGTTTTTT. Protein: CASSLGTTRNTGELFF.

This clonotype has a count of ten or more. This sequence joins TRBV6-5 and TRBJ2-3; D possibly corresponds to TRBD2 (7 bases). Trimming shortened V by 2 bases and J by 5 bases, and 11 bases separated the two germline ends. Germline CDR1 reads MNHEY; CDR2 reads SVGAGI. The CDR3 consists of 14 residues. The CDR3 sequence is CASSYGGGRDTQYF. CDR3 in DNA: TGTGCCAGCAGTTACGGCGGGGGCAGAGATACGCAGTATTTT.

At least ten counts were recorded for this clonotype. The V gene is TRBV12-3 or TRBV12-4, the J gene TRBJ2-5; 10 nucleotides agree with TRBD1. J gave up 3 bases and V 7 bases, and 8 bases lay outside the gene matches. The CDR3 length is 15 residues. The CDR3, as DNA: TGTGCCAGCACCGCGACAGGGGGCGTCGAAGAGACCCAGTACTTC. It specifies CASTATGGVEETQYF.

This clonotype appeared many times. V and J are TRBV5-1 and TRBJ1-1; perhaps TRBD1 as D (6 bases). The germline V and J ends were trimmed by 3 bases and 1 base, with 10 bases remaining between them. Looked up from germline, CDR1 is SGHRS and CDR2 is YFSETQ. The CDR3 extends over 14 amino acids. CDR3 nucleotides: TGCGCCAGCAGCTGGGGGACAACGAACACTGAAGCTTTCTTT. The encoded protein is CASSWGTTNTEAFF.